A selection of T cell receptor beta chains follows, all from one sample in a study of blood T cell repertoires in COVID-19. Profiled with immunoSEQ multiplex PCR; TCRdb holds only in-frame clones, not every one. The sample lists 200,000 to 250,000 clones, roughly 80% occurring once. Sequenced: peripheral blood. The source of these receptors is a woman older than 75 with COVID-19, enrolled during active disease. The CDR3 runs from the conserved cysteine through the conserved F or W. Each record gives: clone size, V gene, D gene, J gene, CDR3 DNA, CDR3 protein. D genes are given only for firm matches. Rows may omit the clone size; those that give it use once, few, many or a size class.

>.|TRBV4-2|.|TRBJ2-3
TGTGCCAGCAGCCAACACTCGGGGGGCTTGGTTGCAGATACGCAGTATTTT
CASSQHSGGLVADTQYF
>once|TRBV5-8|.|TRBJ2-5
TGTGCCAGCAGCCCACAGGGTGCGGGTGAGACCCAGTACTTC
CASSPQGAGETQYF
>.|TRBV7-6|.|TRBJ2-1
TGTGCCAGCAGCTCGGAGGGATCCAGCTCCTACAATGAGCAGTTCTTC
CASSSEGSSSYNEQFF
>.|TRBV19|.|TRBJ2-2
TGTGCCAGTAGTATTCGGGGCGGGGAGCTGTTTTTT
CASSIRGGELFF
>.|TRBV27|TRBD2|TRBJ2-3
TGTGCCAGCCGAACTAGCGGGGGCACAGATACGCAGTATTTT
CASRTSGGTDTQYF
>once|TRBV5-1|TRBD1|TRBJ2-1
TGCGCCAGCAGCTCCCGTGGGCAGGGGGACAATGAGCAGTTCTTC
CASSSRGQGDNEQFF
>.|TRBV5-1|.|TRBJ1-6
TGCGCCAGCCGGGTCGGAGCATCACCCCTCCACTTT
CASRVGASPLHF
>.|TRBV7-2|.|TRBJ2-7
TGTGCCAGCAGCTTATTCGAAAGGAGCTACGAGCAGTACTTC
CASSLFERSYEQYF
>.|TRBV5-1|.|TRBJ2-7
TGCGCCAGCAGCTTGGTCGTCCCCCCCTACGAGCAGTACTTC
CASSLVVPPYEQYF
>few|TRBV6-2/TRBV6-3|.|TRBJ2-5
TGTGCCAGCAGTCAGGGGGGCTTAGAGACCCAGTACTTC
CASSQGGLETQYF
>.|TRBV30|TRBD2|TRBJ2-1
TGTGCCTGGAGTGACACTAGCGGGGTAACTGAGCAGTTCTTC
CAWSDTSGVTEQFF
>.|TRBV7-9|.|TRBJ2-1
TGTGCCAGCAGCTTAGTGGCTAATGAGCAGTTCTTC
CASSLVANEQFF
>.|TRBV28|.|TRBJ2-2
TGTGCCAGCAGTTTCACGGGACTCACGAACACCGGGGAGCTGTTTTTT
CASSFTGLTNTGELFF
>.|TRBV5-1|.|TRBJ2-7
TGCGCCAGCAGATCCGCAGGTGGGGGGTACGAGCAGTACTTC
CASRSAGGGYEQYF
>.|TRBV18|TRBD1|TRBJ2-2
TGTGCCAGCTCCCCCGGGACAGGGGACACCGGGGAGCTGTTTTTT
CASSPGTGDTGELFF
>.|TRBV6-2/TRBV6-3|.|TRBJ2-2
TGTGCCAGCAGTGTGGGGCAATGGCGTATCGGGGAGCTGTTTTTT
CASSVGQWRIGELFF
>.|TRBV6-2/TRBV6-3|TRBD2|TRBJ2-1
TGTGCCAGCAGTTACTCCGGAGCGGGAGGGTTAAGGAATGAGCAGTTCTTC
CASSYSGAGGLRNEQFF
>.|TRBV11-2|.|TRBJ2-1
TGTGCCAGCAGCGTCACAGGGAACGATTACAATGAGCAGTTCTTC
CASSVTGNDYNEQFF
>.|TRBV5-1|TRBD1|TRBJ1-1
TGCGCCAGCAGCTTGGTGGGACAGGCGAACACTGAAGCTTTCTTT
CASSLVGQANTEAFF
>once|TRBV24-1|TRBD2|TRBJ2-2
TGTGCCACCAGTGGGAGACTAGCGGGAGGAACCGGGGAGCTGTTTTTT
CATSGRLAGGTGELFF
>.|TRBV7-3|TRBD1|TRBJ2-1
TGTGCCAGCAGCTCCCCCGGGACAGGGAATGATGAGCAGTTCTTC
CASSSPGTGNDEQFF
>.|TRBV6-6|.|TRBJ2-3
TGTGCCAGCGAGGAGATTAGCACAGATACGCAGTATTTT
CASEEISTDTQYF
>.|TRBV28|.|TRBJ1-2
TGTGCCAGCAGTCCGAGGGAGGGCGGCTACACCTTC
CASSPREGGYTF
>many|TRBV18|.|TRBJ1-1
TGTGCCAGCTCACCTGACAGAGAACAAGAAGCTTTCTTT
CASSPDREQEAFF
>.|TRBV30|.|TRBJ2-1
TGTGCCTGGAGTGTACTGGGGGGCTACAATGAGCAGTTCTTC
CAWSVLGGYNEQFF
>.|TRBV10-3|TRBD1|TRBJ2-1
TGTGCCATCAAAGACAGGGAGAATGAGCAGTTCTTC
CAIKDRENEQFF
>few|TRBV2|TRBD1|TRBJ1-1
TGTGCCAGCAGTGCGACAGGGAGGAGGACTGAAGCTTTCTTT
CASSATGRRTEAFF
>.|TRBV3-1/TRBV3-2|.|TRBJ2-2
TGTGCCAGCAGCCTCAGCGGGGAGCTGTTTTTT
CASSLSGELFF